This T cell receptor (beta chain) was sequenced during a study of OX40 agonist ivuxolimab in advanced cancers. Notes on the study in general: Clonal expansion was among the lowest in partial responders at 0.1-3.0 mg/kg, especially CD8+.

On this clone: Antigen specificity is unknown.

The germline CDR1 and CDR2 sequences are SNHLY and FYNNEI. The CDR3 loop spans 12 amino acids. V was clipped by 3 bases and J by 2 bases, with 2 bases between them. Libraries were prepared by immunoSEQ multiplex PCR; TCRdb keeps only in-frame clonotypes and omits some of them. The repertoire consists of 60,000 to 85,000 clones, with about 87% occurring once and the leading ten covering about 0.52%. The source is an adult with an advanced solid tumor such as melanoma, head and neck, liver or kidney cancer. The sequences come from CD4+ or CD8+ T cells sorted from blood, collected in a trial of the OX40 agonist ivuxolimab. The gene calls are TRBV2 and TRBJ1-5; D gene uncertain. The DNA for the CDR3 is TGTGCCAGCAGTGAGGGCAATCAGCCCCAGCATTTT. Its protein product is CASSEGNQPQHF.